This passage covers 28 T cell receptor beta chains from one sample sequenced in a study of blood T cell repertoires in COVID-19. Generated by immunoSEQ multiplex PCR, the TCRdb table keeps only in-frame clones and is missing some. The table includes fewer than 450,000 clones, approximately 89% detected once. The specimen sequenced was peripheral blood. All receptors derive from a young woman who had recovered from COVID-19.

This clone was counted between two and nine times. The chain combines TRBV7-9 with TRBJ2-2; maybe TRBD2 (5 bases). V lost 2 bases and J lost 5, with 24 bases in between. This CDR3 is 19 amino acids long. Per germline, CDR1 SEHNR and CDR2 FQNEAQ (reference sequence). This chain's CDR3 is CASSLRKPGRGLRTGELFF. CDR3 nucleotides: TGTGCCAGCAGCTTAAGAAAGCCGGGGAGAGGGCTTCGAACCGGGGAGCTGTTTTTT.

This clone was recorded once. The rearrangement uses TRBV15 and TRBJ1-4, with 9 bases aligning to TRBD1. Trimming cost V 5 bases and J 8 bases; bases outside gene matches: 3. CDR3 size: 13 residues. Germline V lookup: CDR1 LNHNV, CDR2 YYDKDF (reference sequence). The CDR3 region has the DNA TGTGCCACCAGCGGTGACAGGGGGGAAAAACTGTTTTTT. Its translation: CATSGDRGEKLFF.

The chain employs TRBV5-4 and TRBJ2-3; tentative D call: TRBD2 (6 bases). CDR3 size: 16 residues. CDR1 and CDR2 from the germline V gene are SGHNT and YYREEE (reference sequence). V was clipped by 4 bases and J by 2 bases, with 17 bases between them. CDR3 loop: CASSLMDYPNTDTQYF. CDR3 DNA sequence: TGTGCCAGCAGCCTCATGGACTACCCGAACACAGATACGCAGTATTTT.

This chain uses TRBV18 with TRBJ2-1, with 7 bases fitting TRBD2. V dropped 0 bases and J dropped 9; count of bases not matched to a gene: 14. CDR1 KGHSH and CDR2 LQKENI come from the germline V gene. This CDR3 comprises 17 residues. The CDR3 nucleotides are TGTGCCAGCTCACCACCCTTCGCGGGAGTTAGCCCGGGTGAGCAGTTCTTC. Translation: CASSPPFAGVSPGEQFF.

The chain couples TRBV6-1 to TRBJ2-1, with TRBD2 identical over 7 bases. The CDR3 has 16 amino acids. V dropped 2 bases and J dropped 2; count of bases not matched to a gene: 6. CDR1 MNHNS and CDR2 SASEGT come from the germline V gene. Here the CDR3 reads CASSELAGATYNEQFF. The CDR3 DNA sequence: TGTGCCAGCAGTGAACTCGCGGGAGCAACCTACAATGAGCAGTTCTTC.

The rearrangement joins TRBV6-5 to TRBJ1-5, with D uncertain. Per the germline V gene, CDR1 is MNHEY and CDR2 is SVGAGI. The CDR3 consists of 14 residues. V lost 6 bases and J 1 base, leaving 10 bases between the germline ends. This CDR3 reads CASRRGRSNQPQHF. The CDR3, as DNA: TGTGCCAGCAGACGAGGAAGGAGCAATCAGCCCCAGCATTTT.

This clone was recorded a few times. The CDR3 here is CASSPSGTHTGELFF. The CDR3 DNA follows: TGTGCCAGCAGCCCTAGCGGGACTCACACCGGGGAGCTGTTTTTT. The rearrangement links TRBV7-9 to TRBJ2-2; 9 bases fit TRBD2. This CDR3 has 15 residues. From germline, CDR1 is SEHNR and CDR2 FQNEAQ (reference sequence). After removal of 5 bases from V and 3 bases from J, the junction contained 4 bases not matched to a gene.

This clone was found once. V gene TRBV6-6 combines with J gene TRBJ2-7; the D gene is possibly TRBD1 (6 bases). The germline CDR1 and CDR2 sequences are MNHNY and SVGAGI (reference sequence). The CDR3 is made up of 12 amino acids. V lost 8 bases and J lost 0, with 8 bases in between. CDR3 loop: CASQGGSYEQYV. In DNA form, the CDR3 reads TGTGCCAGCCAAGGGGGCTCCTACGAGCAGTACGTC.

The count of this clone is one. This chain links TRBV7-2 with TRBJ2-5, with D uncertain. Trimming stripped 5 bases from V and 3 bases from J, with 10 bases between. This CDR3 spans 13 amino acids. Germline V CDR1 and CDR2: SGHTA, FQGNSA. This CDR3 is CASSPRNEETQYF. As DNA, the CDR3 is TGTGCCAGCAGCCCTAGGAATGAAGAGACCCAGTACTTC.

The chain has TRBV30 and TRBJ1-6; D is possibly TRBD1 (5 bases). The germline V and J ends were trimmed by 2 bases and 5 bases, with 10 bases remaining between them. The CDR3 runs to 14 residues. Germline V lookup: CDR1 GTSNPN, CDR2 SVGIG (reference sequence). The DNA for the CDR3 is TGTGCCTGGAGTATAGGGGTAGATAATTCACCCCTCCACTTT. Residues: CAWSIGVDNSPLHF.

This clone has a single count. The chain couples TRBV2 to TRBJ2-3, with 9 bases lining up with TRBD1. Germline lookup yields CDR1 SNHLY and CDR2 FYNNEI. V was pared by 10 bases and J by 3 bases, with 11 bases of the junction left unmatched. There are 15 residues in the CDR3. DNA for the CDR3: TGTGCCATTATAGGACAGGGGCAAAGAACAGATACGCAGTATTTT. This codes for CAIIGQGQRTDTQYF.

The V and J genes are TRBV25-1 and TRBJ1-2; TRBD1 is a possible D gene (5 bases). Germline CDR1 reads MGHDK; CDR2 reads SYGVNS. CDR3 length equals 12 residues. V lost 3 bases to trimming and J lost 5 bases, with 7 bases between them. The CDR3 protein is CASSDPGYGYTF. CDR3 bases: TGTGCCAGCAGTGACCCAGGGTATGGCTACACCTTC.

The chain recombines TRBV6-2 or TRBV6-3 with TRBJ2-7, with 10 positions matching TRBD2. Germline V gene lookup returns CDR1 MNHEY and CDR2 SVGEGT. The ends lost 6 bases at V and 6 bases at J; junction bases unmatched: 14. The CDR3 has 16 residues. The CDR3 nucleotides read TGTGCCAGCAGCCCTAGTATGCTAGCGGGAGCCGGCGAGCAGTACGTC. Translated: CASSPSMLAGAGEQYV.

Of note for this clone: Other DNA sequences in this sample translate to the same CDR3. The chain carries TRBV3-1 (or the pseudogene TRBV3-2) and TRBJ2-3; D gene unclear. The germline V gene has CDR1 LGHDT and CDR2 YNNKEL (reference sequence). The CDR3 has 12 residues. V dropped 1 base and J dropped 6 bases, with 5 bases sitting between them. CDR3 in DNA: TGTGCCAGCAGCCAAGTAAGCGATACGCAGTATTTT. Translation: CASSQVSDTQYF.

The V gene is TRBV19, the J gene TRBJ2-1; tentatively, D is TRBD2 (6 bases). V was cut by 2 bases and J by 0 bases, with 11 bases left in between. Germline assignment: CDR1 LNHDA and CDR2 SQIVND (reference sequence). The CDR3 has 16 amino acids. CDR3 in DNA: TGTGCCAGTAGTATAATAGCGGCGCCCTCCTACAATGAGCAGTTCTTC. Its translation: CASSIIAAPSYNEQFF. The full variable domain, its missing parts supplied by reference TRBV19 and TRBJ2-1, is DGGITQSPKYLFRKEGQNVTLSCEQNLNHDAMYWYRQDPGQGLRLIYYSQIVNDFQKGDIAEGYSVSREKKESFPLTVTSAQKNPTAFYLCASSIIAAPSYNEQFFGPGTRLTVL.

The chain links TRBV27 to TRBJ2-2; 14 bases map to TRBD2. This CDR3 comprises 20 residues. V was pared by 5 bases and J by 4 bases, with 15 bases of the junction left unmatched. Germline V gene lookup returns CDR1 MNHEY and CDR2 SMNVEV (reference sequence). The CDR3 nucleotides read TGTGCCAGCAGTCAACGACCGGGACTAGCGGGAGAAACGACCACCGGGGAGCTGTTTTTT. Translated, it gives CASSQRPGLAGETTTGELFF.

The chain is built from TRBV11-2 and TRBJ1-3; maybe TRBD1 (5 bases). Germline CDR1 and CDR2: SGHAT and FQNNGV. V lost 6 bases and J 2 bases, leaving 17 bases between the germline ends. The CDR3 extends over 16 amino acids. As DNA, the CDR3 is TGTGCCAGCAGACCTCGGGAGACAGCCCCTGGAAACACCATATATTTT. Translated: CASRPRETAPGNTIYF. The whole variable domain, remainder taken from reference TRBV11-2 and TRBJ1-3, is EAGVAQSPRYKIIEKRQSVAFWCNPISGHATLYWYQQILGQGPKLLIQFQNNGVVDDSQLPKDRFSAERLKGVDSTLKIQPAKLEDSAVYLCASRPRETAPGNTIYFGEGSWLTVV.

The chain recombines TRBV11-3 with TRBJ2-5; D remains unclear. The germline gives CDR1 SGHNT, CDR2 YENEEA. Between the trimmed V and J ends, which lost 1 base and 0 bases, there was a span of 12 bases. The CDR3 is 16 amino acids. CDR3 DNA sequence: TGTGCCAGCAGCTTAGTAGTAGCTCCAGACCAAGAGACCCAGTACTTC. It translates to CASSLVVAPDQETQYF.

The CDR3 here is CASSLGGEGSYNEQFF. The CDR3 nucleotides read TGTGCCAGCAGCTTGGGCGGGGAGGGTTCCTACAATGAGCAGTTCTTC. V is TRBV5-4 and J is TRBJ2-1; 7 positions agree with TRBD2. The length of the CDR3 is 16 residues. Looked up from germline, CDR1 is SGHNT and CDR2 is YYREEE (reference sequence). J gave up 1 base and V 0 bases, and 4 bases lay outside the gene matches. Variable domain in full (rest from reference TRBV5-4 and TRBJ2-1): ETGVTQSPTHLIKTRGQQVTLRCSSQSGHNTVSWYQQALGQGPQFIFQYYREEENGRGNFPPRFSGLQFPNYSSELNVNALELDDSALYLCASSLGGEGSYNEQFFGPGTRLTVL.

This chain links TRBV30 with TRBJ1-5; D is uncertain. The germline CDR1 and CDR2 sequences are GTSNPN and SVGIG (reference sequence). Trimming pared 3 bases from V and 9 bases from J, leaving 15 bases between. The CDR3 is 13 residues long. As DNA, the CDR3 is TGTGCCTGGAGCGAAGGTCATGAGCGGCCCCAGCATTTT. Amino acid sequence: CAWSEGHERPQHF.

The chain recombines TRBV2 with TRBJ2-3; tentative D call: TRBD2 (6 bases). The CDR3 has 13 amino acids. CDR1 is SNHLY and CDR2 is FYNNEI in the germline V gene. V was pared by 7 bases and J by 2 bases, with 10 bases between. The CDR3 loop is CASTQRVTDTQYF. In DNA form, the CDR3 reads TGTGCCAGCACCCAGCGGGTCACAGATACGCAGTATTTT.

This clone has more than one count but fewer than ten. This sequence joins TRBV30 and TRBJ2-2, with D possibly TRBD2 on 5 matching bases. Trimming removed 0 bases at V and 8 bases at J, with 16 bases between. There are 15 residues in the CDR3. Germline V gives CDR1 GTSNPN, CDR2 SVGIG (reference sequence). In nucleotides, the CDR3 is TGTGCCTGGAGTGTACTAGGACTCTTCTCTGGGGAGCTGTTTTTT. Translated, it gives CAWSVLGLFSGELFF.

This sequence joins TRBV12-5 and TRBJ1-1; 7 bases align to TRBD1. Germline loops: CDR1 LGHNT, CDR2 FRNRAP. Trimming cost V 4 bases and J 5 bases; bases outside gene matches: 16. This CDR3 region has 17 residues. Here the CDR3 DNA reads TGTGCTAGTGGTTCGGAGGGGGCTGGGGTTGGGGGTACTGAAGCTTTCTTT. Its protein product is CASGSEGAGVGGTEAFF.

In its sample, this clone was seen once. The chain links TRBV15 to TRBJ1-4, with TRBD1 as a possible D gene (6 bases). Germline V gene data show CDR1 as LNHNV and CDR2 as YYDKDF (reference sequence). The germline V and J ends were trimmed by 0 bases and 2 bases, with 13 bases remaining between them. This CDR3 contains 17 residues. The DNA of the CDR3 is TGTGCCACCAGCAGAGAATCGGGGGGGGCTACTAATGAAAAACTGTTTTTT. Translation gives CATSRESGGATNEKLFF.

The rearrangement uses TRBV4-3 and TRBJ1-1, with a tentative D call TRBD1 (6 bases). Germline assignment: CDR1 LGHNA and CDR2 YSLEER. This CDR3 spans 14 amino acids. V was cut by 3 bases and J by 4 bases, with 12 bases left in between. The DNA for the CDR3 is TGCGCCAGCAGCCATTATACAGGGCTCACTGAAGCTTTCTTT. Its protein product is CASSHYTGLTEAFF.

The V gene is TRBV5-1, the J gene TRBJ2-3; D may be TRBD1 (5 bases). The V end lost 3 bases, the J end lost 2 bases, and 13 bases lay between the germline ends. The CDR3 contains 15 residues. Per germline, CDR1 SGHRS and CDR2 YFSETQ. CDR3 sequence: CASSSGFTTTDTQYF. The CDR3, as DNA: TGCGCCAGCAGCTCAGGGTTCACCACCACAGATACGCAGTATTTT.

In its sample, this clone was seen once. This chain joins TRBV7-8 and TRBJ2-1, with 9 bases fitting TRBD2. V trimming: 2 bases; J trimming: 6 bases; junction bases outside the gene matches: 5. The CDR3 has 15 amino acids. Looked up from germline, CDR1 is SGHVS and CDR2 is FQNEAQ. CDR3 amino acids: CASSLMIAGVNEQFF. The CDR3 DNA reads TGTGCCAGCAGCTTAATGATAGCGGGAGTCAATGAGCAGTTCTTC. The full variable domain, its missing parts supplied by reference TRBV7-8 and TRBJ2-1, is GAGVSQSPRYKVAKRGQDVALRCDPISGHVSLFWYQQALGQGPEFLTYFQNEAQLDKSGLPSDRFFAERPEGSVSTLKIQRTQQEDSAVYLCASSLMIAGVNEQFFGPGTRLTVL.

The V call is TRBV29-1, the J call TRBJ2-1, with 7 bases aligning to TRBD2. The germline CDR1 and CDR2 sequences are SQVTM and ANQGSEA. This CDR3 spans 13 amino acids. V lost 7 bases, J lost 3 bases, and 6 bases stayed unmatched. For the CDR3, the DNA is TGCAGCGGGGCGGGAGTACTCTACAATGAGCAGTTCTTC. Translating gives CSGAGVLYNEQFF.